The clone carrying this TCR beta chain was recorded at least ten times. Its antigen is as yet unknown. The entry originates in a study of early T cells in non-severe SARS-CoV-2 infection. Findings and caveats of the study: Matching with VDJdb favored anti-spike CD8 responses (missing private and CD4 specificities).

Individual cDNA molecules received unique molecular identifiers during library preparation. TCRdb itself ran the 5' RACE reads through MiXCR, one entry per CDR3 protein. Of about 58,000 distinct CDR3 sequences in the sample, more than 9.5% were seen once. This clonotype was sampled from an adult who was a healthcare worker with PCR-confirmed SARS-CoV-2 infection or an uninfected control (not recorded which). The sequenced sample consisted of whole blood.

CDR3 sequence: CASSPQGNDGEKLFF. The CDR3 bases are TGTGCCAGCAGCCCACAGGGGAACGATGGGGAAAAACTGTTTTTT. The chain recombines TRBV7-2 with TRBJ1-4; 7 positions match TRBD1. The germline gives CDR1 SGHTA, CDR2 FQGNSA. The V segment lost 5 bases and the J segment 8 bases; nucleotides outside the gene matches: 11. The CDR3 spans 15 residues.